The entry below gives a single TCR beta chain sequence along with its context. Its antigen is as yet unknown. Other DNA sequences in this specimen translate into the identical CDR3. Only in-frame clones appear in the TCRdb table, and some are missing; sequencing was by immunoSEQ multiplex PCR. The data show fewer than 1 million clones, approximately 96% seen once. The entry originates in a study of shared clonotypes between healthy human individuals. Across the whole study: The study used three CD4 naive, three CD4 memory, two CD8 naive and one CD8 memory plate per donor.

It was CD45RO-negative cells, positively selected for CCR7, that made up naive CD8 cells, with terminally differentiated effector memory CD45RA+ cells excluded. Germline CDR1 reads SGDLS; CDR2 reads YYNGEE. The CDR3 contains 14 residues. Trimming left V 0 bases short and J 0 bases short, with 7 bases between. Study conclusions and caveats: Non-shared clonotypes showed lower generation probabilities than clonotypes common to all four donors.

This sequence originates from a man in his thirties or forties in good health. This rearrangement joins TRBV9 to TRBJ2-7, with D unresolved. The sequenced material came from naive CD8+ T cells sorted from blood. CDR3 protein: CASSVGGSSYEQYF. Written as DNA, the CDR3 is TGTGCCAGCAGCGTAGGTGGAAGCTCCTACGAGCAGTACTTC.